This paragraph reports one T cell receptor beta chain. The target antigen is unknown. V was clipped by 4 bases and J by 3 bases, with 11 bases between them. CDR1 is SGDLS, CDR2 YYNGEE, per germline. The CDR3 length is 13 residues. This entry comes from a study of persistence of HIV-infected CD4 T cells. The libraries were made with immunoSEQ version 4 in survey mode. Libraries were prepared by immunoSEQ multiplex PCR; TCRdb keeps only in-frame clonotypes and omits some of them. The sample includes roughly 48,000 clones, about 88% of them seen just once. Nonspecific anti-CD3/anti-CD28 bead stimulation represents the broad CD4+ T cell repertoire. CD4+ T cells upregulating both CD40 ligand and CD69 were sorted as responding cells. Undetectable plasma HIV-1 RNA below 50 copies/mL lasted at least 4 years.

The input for sequencing was CD4+ T cells sorted from PBMCs after roughly 17-hour stimulation, taken from a patient who received antiretroviral therapy. The V call is TRBV9, the J call TRBJ2-7; maybe TRBD1 (6 bases). The source of this sequence is an adult woman with HIV who was CMV-seropositive. The CDR3 reads CASSSRDNYEQYF. In DNA form, the CDR3 reads TGTGCCAGCAGCAGTCGGGACAACTACGAGCAGTACTTC.